A selection of T cell receptor beta chains follows, all from one sample in a study of cytomegalovirus exposure and HLA in healthy donors. The assay was immunoSEQ multiplex PCR, and TCRdb's table has in-frame clones only and misses some. The top ten clones hold 3.2% of a sample with 90,000 to 110,000 clones, 60% to 80% of them seen once. Material: PBMCs. These receptors came from a man aged 25 to 45 in good health and CMV-seronegative. Each CDR3 is given with its conserved first and last residue. D genes are given only for firm matches. For some rows the clone size is stated as once, few or many, or as a class when expanded; others skip it.

clone_size j_call v_call d_call cdr3_aa cdr3_nt
- TRBJ1-1 TRBV10-3 TRBD1 CAIRNDRADTEAFF TGTGCCATCAGGAACGACAGGGCGGACACTGAAGCTTTCTTT
once TRBJ2-1 TRBV10-3 TRBD1 CAGGQGNNEQFF TGTGCCGGGGGACAGGGTAACAATGAGCAGTTCTTC
- TRBJ2-7 TRBV28 - CASSPHTATYEQYF TGTGCCAGCAGTCCCCACACAGCAACCTACGAGCAGTACTTC
- TRBJ1-2 TRBV9 - CASSPGPGGGGSNYGYTF TGTGCCAGCAGCCCCGGCCCCGGTGGGGGGGGAAGTAACTATGGCTACACCTTC
- TRBJ2-3 TRBV9 TRBD2 CASSAEGLAEDTQYF TGTGCCAGCAGCGCAGAGGGACTAGCGGAAGATACGCAGTATTTT
few TRBJ2-5 TRBV5-6 TRBD2 CASSWGGGIQETQYF TGTGCCAGCAGCTGGGGGGGAGGTATACAAGAGACCCAGTACTTC
- TRBJ2-5 TRBV2 - CASSEGNQETQYF TGTGCCAGCAGTGAGGGCAACCAAGAGACCCAGTACTTC
- TRBJ1-2 TRBV5-6 - CASSLVGGSGGNYGYTF TGTGCCAGCAGCTTGGTGGGTGGATCGGGGGGCAACTATGGCTACACCTTC
once TRBJ1-4 TRBV30 - CACPERDEKLFF TGTGCCTGCCCAGAGCGGGATGAAAAACTGTTTTTT
- TRBJ1-1 TRBV11-3 TRBD1 CASSQGQVVKNTEAFF TGTGCCAGCAGCCAGGGACAGGTCGTTAAGAACACTGAAGCTTTCTTT
- TRBJ1-5 TRBV28 - CASSLGGGGNQPQHF TGTGCCAGCAGTTTAGGGGGGGGAGGCAATCAGCCCCAGCATTTT
- TRBJ2-7 TRBV9 - CASSVDDSVGEQYF TGTGCCAGCAGCGTAGATGACAGCGTGGGCGAGCAGTACTTC
few TRBJ2-7 TRBV2 TRBD1 CASSTGTGGLGEQYF TGTGCCAGCAGTACCGGGACAGGGGGCCTCGGGGAGCAGTACTTC
- TRBJ2-7 TRBV6-1 TRBD1 CATVTGGGAYEQYF TGTGCCACCGTAACAGGGGGAGGAGCCTACGAGCAGTACTTC
- TRBJ2-2 TRBV5-8 - CAGKLRENTGELFF TGTGCCGGGAAATTGCGGGAGAACACCGGGGAGCTGTTTTTT
- TRBJ2-5 TRBV18 - CASSPPGARGQETQYF TGTGCCAGCTCACCACCGGGGGCCAGAGGGCAAGAGACCCAGTACTTC
- TRBJ2-7 TRBV18 - CASSPRTPGEPYEQYF TGTGCCAGCTCACCACGGACCCCAGGGGAGCCCTACGAGCAGTACTTC
- TRBJ1-3 TRBV2 - CASSATGHDTIYF TGTGCCAGCAGTGCTACAGGGCACGACACCATATATTTT
- TRBJ1-1 TRBV7-6 TRBD1 CASSQRGQPNMNTEAFF TGTGCCAGCAGCCAAAGGGGACAGCCTAATATGAACACTGAAGCTTTCTTT
- TRBJ1-5 TRBV18 - CASSPSRNTNQPQHF TGTGCCAGCTCACCATCCCGTAACACCAATCAGCCCCAGCATTTT
few TRBJ2-1 TRBV11-3 - CASSLVADSSEQFF TGTGCCAGCAGCTTAGTGGCTGATAGTAGCGAGCAGTTCTTC
- TRBJ2-6 TRBV19 - CASRGTPPSGANGLTF TGTGCCAGTAGGGGGACACCCCCCTCTGGGGCCAACGGCCTGACTTTC
- TRBJ2-1 TRBV19 - CASRSGEGVNEQFF TGTGCCAGTAGATCCGGAGAGGGAGTCAATGAGCAGTTCTTC